This T cell receptor beta chain comes out of a study of CD8+ T cells in alopecia areata (dated by TCRdb to 2016 to 2019). For the study in its entirety: Treated patients were enrolled in an open-label pilot trial of oral tofacitinib, 5 to 10 mg twice daily, for moderate-to-severe alopecia areata. Tofacitinib was administered for 6 to 18 months, and 6 months of follow-up off drug were then conducted to assess delayed response and recurrence. The SALT score, which quantifies the percentage of affected scalp surface area, was used to measure disease severity in treated patients. High-throughput TCRbeta sequencing was used to examine T cell clonal expansion in alopecia areata in both the C3H/HeJ mouse model and human patients. Human TCRbeta sequencing covered scalp tissue and sorted CD4+ and CD8+ peripheral blood T cells from patchy and totalis/universalis alopecia areata patients and healthy controls. Tofacitinib-treated patients had biopsies at baseline and at 4 and 24 weeks of treatment, with a later scalp biopsy in several patients. Scalp clonality was compared among normal scalp (n=4), patchy alopecia areata scalp (n=8), and alopecia totalis/universalis scalp (n=8). RNA was obtained with the PAXgene miRNA kit for fixed scalp, the miRNeasy kit for PBMCs, and the RNeasy kit for mouse skin. immunoSEQ multiplex PCR using 35 Vbeta forward primers and 13 Jbeta reverse primers was used to amplify TCRbeta CDR3 regions. Points the paper makes about the study in general: Compared with normal scalp, lesional scalp had higher clonality and more expanded CD8+ clones, particularly in alopecia totalis/universalis, a pattern that suggests antigenic drive. Scalp TCR repertoire analysis is complicated because resident alphabeta T cells in normal human skin are also sequenced, whereas mouse skin is dominated by gammadelta T cells. With tofacitinib, both scalp clonality and the number of expanded CD8+ clones among the top 100 scalp clones went down significantly. Shared TCR sequences between patients were less evident than in mice, which may be partly attributable to HLA diversity in the patient population. Because the treated cohort was small and included a single nonresponder, larger studies are needed to assess links between baseline CD8+ expansion and response. During tofacitinib treatment, many expanded lesional clones stuck around in both scalp and blood, and this persistence may partly explain why relapse happens after treatment is stopped.

Per the publication, the time point label means: 4 weeks on oral tofacitinib. The treatment or condition label for this specimen denotes: oral pan-JAK inhibitor, 5-10 mg twice daily. Lesional scalp punch biopsies and peripheral blood were obtained from alopecia areata patients. PBMCs were isolated by density centrifugation and stained for CD3, CD4 and CD8, and CD4+ and CD8+ T cells were sorted on a FACSAria. Remarks on this clone: Its binding antigen is unknown. No qualities accompany the bases; no much larger clone lies one base away.

The library was made by the immunoSEQ multiplex PCR assay. For TCR sequencing, RNA was extracted from every sample and reverse transcribed into cDNA to serve as template. First-strand cDNA was synthesized with SuperScript III using a 2:1 mix of oligo-dT and random hexamers. A synthetic immune receptor repertoire was used to assess amplification bias, and residual bias was removed computationally. In the authors' own workflow: Raw reads were preprocessed for error removal, and CDR3 was defined according to IMGT conventions as running from the conserved cysteine to phenylalanine. Clonality was computed by normalizing Shannon entropy by log2 of the number of productive unique TCRs and subtracting the result from 1. Whether scalp clones were CD4 or CD8 was inferred by matching scalp TCRbeta sequences against CD4 and CD8 repertoires sorted from blood. The table comes from immuneACCESS by way of TCRdb, which keeps in-frame sequences with V and J called. Part of the clones is missing from these tables; in studies checked, under half for an unresolved V gene and the rest for unknown reasons. For V, J and clone size, that table is used; D and trimming come from the DNA. The sample contains 170,000 or so clones, about 71% of them found a single time. The ten largest clones add up to roughly 0.91% of the sample.

The cysteine opens and the phenylalanine closes a CDR3 of 15 amino acids. Of all the DNA, just the CDR3 is kept, 45 bases in frame from base 1. According to the germline V gene, CDR1 reads SQVTM and CDR2 reads ANQGSEA. Germline trimming: 5 bases from V, 5 bases from J; junction bases outside gene matches: 9. Specimen: CD4+ T cells sorted from blood, collected at week 4, from a patient treated with tofacitinib. Recombination linked TRBV29-1 to TRBJ2-1, with 10 central nucleotides matching TRBD2. The clonotype was recovered from a human donor with alopecia areata. The sequenced DNA: TGCAGCGTTTCGATCATAGCGGGGGGCAACAATGAGCAGTTCTTC. This translates into CSVSIIAGGNNEQFF.